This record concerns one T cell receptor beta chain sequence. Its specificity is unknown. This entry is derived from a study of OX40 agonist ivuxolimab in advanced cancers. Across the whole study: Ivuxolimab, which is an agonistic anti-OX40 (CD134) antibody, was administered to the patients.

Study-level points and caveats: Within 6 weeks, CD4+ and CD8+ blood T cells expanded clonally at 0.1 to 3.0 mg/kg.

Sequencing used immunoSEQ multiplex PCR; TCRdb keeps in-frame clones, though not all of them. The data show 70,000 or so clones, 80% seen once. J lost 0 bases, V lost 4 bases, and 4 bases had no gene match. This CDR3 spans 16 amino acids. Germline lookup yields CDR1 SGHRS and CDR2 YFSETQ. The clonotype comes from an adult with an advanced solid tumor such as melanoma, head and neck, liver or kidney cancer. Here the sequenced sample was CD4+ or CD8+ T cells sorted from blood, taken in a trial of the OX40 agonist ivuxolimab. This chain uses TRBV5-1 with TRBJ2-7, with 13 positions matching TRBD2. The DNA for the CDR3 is TGCGCCAGCAGCGGGACTAGCGGGGTGAGCTCCTACGAGCAGTACTTC. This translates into CASSGTSGVSSYEQYF. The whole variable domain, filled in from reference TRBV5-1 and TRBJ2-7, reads KAGVTQTPRYLIKTRGQQVTLSCSPISGHRSVSWYQQTPGQGLQFLFEYFSETQRNKGNFPGRFSGRQFSNSRSEMNVSTLELGDSALYLCASSGTSGVSSYEQYFGPGTRLTVT.